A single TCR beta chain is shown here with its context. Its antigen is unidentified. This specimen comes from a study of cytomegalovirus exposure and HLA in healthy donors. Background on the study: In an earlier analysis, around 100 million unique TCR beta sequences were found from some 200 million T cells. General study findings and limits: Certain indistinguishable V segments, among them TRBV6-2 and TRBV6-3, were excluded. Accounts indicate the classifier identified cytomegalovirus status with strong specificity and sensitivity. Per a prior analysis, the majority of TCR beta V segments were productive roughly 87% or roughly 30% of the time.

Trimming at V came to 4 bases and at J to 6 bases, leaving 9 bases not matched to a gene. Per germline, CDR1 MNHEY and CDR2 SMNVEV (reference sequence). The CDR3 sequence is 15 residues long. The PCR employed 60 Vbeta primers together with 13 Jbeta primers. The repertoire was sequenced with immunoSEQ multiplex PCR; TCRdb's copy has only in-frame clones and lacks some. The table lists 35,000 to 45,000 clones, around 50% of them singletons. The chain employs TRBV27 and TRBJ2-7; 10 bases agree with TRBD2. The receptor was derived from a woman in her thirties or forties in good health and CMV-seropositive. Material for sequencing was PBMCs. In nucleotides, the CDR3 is TGTGCCAGCAGTTGGACTAGCGGTGACCTCGGCGAGCAGTACTTC. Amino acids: CASSWTSGDLGEQYF.